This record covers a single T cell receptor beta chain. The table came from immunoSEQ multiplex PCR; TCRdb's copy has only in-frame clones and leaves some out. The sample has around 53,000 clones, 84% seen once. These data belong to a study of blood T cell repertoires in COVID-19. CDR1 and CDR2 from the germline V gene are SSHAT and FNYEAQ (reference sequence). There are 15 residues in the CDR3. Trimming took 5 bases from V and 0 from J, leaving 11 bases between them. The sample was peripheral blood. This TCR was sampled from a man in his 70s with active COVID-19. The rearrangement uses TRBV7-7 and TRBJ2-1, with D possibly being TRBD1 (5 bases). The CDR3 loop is CASSQTDSSYNEQFF. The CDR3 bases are TGTGCCAGCAGCCAGACAGATAGCTCCTACAATGAGCAGTTCTTC.